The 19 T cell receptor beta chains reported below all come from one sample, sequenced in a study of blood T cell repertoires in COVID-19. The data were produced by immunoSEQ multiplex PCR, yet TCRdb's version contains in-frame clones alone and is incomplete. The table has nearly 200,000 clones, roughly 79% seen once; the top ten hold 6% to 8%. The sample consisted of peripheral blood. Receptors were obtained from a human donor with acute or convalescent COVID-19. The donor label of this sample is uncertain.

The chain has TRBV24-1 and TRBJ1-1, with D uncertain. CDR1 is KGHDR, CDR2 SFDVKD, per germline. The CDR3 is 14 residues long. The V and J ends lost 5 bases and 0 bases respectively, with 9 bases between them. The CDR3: CATSAPAMNTEAFF. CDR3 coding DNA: TGTGCCACCAGTGCGCCCGCTATGAACACTGAAGCTTTCTTT.

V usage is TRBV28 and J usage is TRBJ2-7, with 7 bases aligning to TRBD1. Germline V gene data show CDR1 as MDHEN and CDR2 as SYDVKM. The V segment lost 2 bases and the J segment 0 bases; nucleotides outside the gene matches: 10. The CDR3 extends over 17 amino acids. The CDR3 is CASSLRQGYGVSYEQYF. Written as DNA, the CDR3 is TGTGCCAGCAGTTTAAGACAGGGATACGGGGTCTCCTACGAGCAGTACTTC.

DNA of the CDR3: TGCAGCGTTGTGGCGGGAGGCCTGGAGACCCAGTACTTC. Amino acid sequence: CSVVAGGLETQYF. The chain is built from TRBV29-1 and TRBJ2-5; 8 bases match TRBD2. Germline V gives CDR1 SQVTM, CDR2 ANQGSEA. The V and J ends lost 4 bases and 5 bases, in that order; junction bases with no gene match: 6. This CDR3 comprises 13 residues.

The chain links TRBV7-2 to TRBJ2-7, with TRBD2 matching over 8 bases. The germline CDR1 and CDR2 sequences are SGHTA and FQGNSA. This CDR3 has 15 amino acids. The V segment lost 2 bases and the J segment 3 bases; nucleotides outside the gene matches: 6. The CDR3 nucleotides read TGTGCCAGCAGCTTACTCGCGGGAGGCTTCTACGAGCAGTACTTC. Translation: CASSLLAGGFYEQYF.

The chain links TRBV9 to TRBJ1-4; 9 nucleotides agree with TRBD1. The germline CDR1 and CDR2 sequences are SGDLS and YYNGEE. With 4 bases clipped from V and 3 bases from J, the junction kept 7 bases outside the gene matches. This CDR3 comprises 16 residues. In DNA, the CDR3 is TGTGCCAGCAGCCCAACGACAGGGGGACCTAATGAAAAACTGTTTTTT. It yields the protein CASSPTTGGPNEKLFF. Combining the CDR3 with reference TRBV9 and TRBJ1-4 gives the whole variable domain DSGVTQTPKHLITATGQRVTLRCSPRSGDLSVYWYQQSLDQGLQFLIQYYNGEERAKGNILERFSAQQFPDLHSELNLSSLELGDSALYFCASSPTTGGPNEKLFFGSGTQLSVL.

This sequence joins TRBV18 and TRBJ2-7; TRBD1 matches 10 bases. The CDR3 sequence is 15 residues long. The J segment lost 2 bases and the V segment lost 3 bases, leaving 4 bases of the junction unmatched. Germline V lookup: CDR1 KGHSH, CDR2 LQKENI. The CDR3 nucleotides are TGTGCCAGCTCACCGAGGGACAGGGGAGCCTACGAGCAGTACTTC. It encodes CASSPRDRGAYEQYF.

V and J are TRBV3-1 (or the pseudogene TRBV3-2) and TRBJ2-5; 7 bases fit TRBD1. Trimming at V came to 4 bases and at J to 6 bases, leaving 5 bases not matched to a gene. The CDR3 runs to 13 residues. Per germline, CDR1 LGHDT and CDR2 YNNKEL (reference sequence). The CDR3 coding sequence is TGTGCCAGCAGCCCTCGACAGGGCCAGACCCAGTACTTC. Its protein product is CASSPRQGQTQYF.

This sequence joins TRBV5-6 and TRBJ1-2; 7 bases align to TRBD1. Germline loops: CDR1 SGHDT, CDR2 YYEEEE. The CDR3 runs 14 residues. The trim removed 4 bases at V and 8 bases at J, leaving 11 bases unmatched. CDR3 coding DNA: TGTGCCAGCAGCGAGGGGACAGAGGGTGGCGGCTACACCTTC. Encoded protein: CASSEGTEGGGYTF.

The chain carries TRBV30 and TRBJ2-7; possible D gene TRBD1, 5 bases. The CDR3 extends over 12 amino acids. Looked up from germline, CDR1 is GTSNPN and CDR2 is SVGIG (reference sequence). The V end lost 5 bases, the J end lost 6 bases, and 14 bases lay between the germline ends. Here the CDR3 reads CAWAQTVAEQYF. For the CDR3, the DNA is TGTGCCTGGGCCCAGACAGTAGCCGAGCAGTACTTC.

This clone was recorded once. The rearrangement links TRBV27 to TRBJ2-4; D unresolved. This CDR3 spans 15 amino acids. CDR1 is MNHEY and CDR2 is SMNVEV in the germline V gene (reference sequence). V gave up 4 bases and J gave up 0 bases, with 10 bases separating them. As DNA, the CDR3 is TGTGCCAGCAGTTCCTCGCAGGTAGCCAAAAACATTCAGTACTTC. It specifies CASSSSQVAKNIQYF.

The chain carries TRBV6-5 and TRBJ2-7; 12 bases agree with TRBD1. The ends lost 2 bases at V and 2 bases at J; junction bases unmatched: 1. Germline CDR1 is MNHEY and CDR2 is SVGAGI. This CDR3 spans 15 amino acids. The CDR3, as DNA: TGTGCCAGCAGTTACGGGACAGGGGGCACCTACGAGCAGTACTTC. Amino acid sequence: CASSYGTGGTYEQYF.

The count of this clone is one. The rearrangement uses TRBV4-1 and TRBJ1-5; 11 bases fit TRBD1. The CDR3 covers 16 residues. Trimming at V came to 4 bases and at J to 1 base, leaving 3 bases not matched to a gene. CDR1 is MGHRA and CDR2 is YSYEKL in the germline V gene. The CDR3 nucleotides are TGCGCCAGCAGCCGGGGACAGGGGGTGAGCAATCAGCCCCAGCATTTT. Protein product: CASSRGQGVSNQPQHF.

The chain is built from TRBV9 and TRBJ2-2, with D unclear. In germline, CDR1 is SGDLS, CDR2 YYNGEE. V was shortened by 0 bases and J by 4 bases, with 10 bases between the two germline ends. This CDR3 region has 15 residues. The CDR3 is CASSVAGVGTGELFF. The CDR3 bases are TGTGCCAGCAGCGTAGCTGGAGTTGGCACCGGGGAGCTGTTTTTT. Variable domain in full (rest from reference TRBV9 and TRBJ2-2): DSGVTQTPKHLITATGQRVTLRCSPRSGDLSVYWYQQSLDQGLQFLIQYYNGEERAKGNILERFSAQQFPDLHSELNLSSLELGDSALYFCASSVAGVGTGELFFGEGSRLTVL.

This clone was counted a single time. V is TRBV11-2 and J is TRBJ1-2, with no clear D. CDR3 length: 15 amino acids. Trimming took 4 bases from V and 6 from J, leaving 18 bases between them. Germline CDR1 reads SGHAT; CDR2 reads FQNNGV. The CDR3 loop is CASSSGPRGSHGYTF. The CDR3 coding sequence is TGTGCCAGCAGCTCTGGCCCGAGAGGATCTCATGGCTACACCTTC.

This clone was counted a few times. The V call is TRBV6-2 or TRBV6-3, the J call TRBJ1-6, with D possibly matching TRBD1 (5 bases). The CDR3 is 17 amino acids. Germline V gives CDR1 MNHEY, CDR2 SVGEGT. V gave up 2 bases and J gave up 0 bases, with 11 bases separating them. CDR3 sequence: CASSYEVGGSYNSPLHF. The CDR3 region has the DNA TGTGCCAGCAGTTACGAGGTCGGGGGCTCCTATAATTCACCCCTCCACTTT.

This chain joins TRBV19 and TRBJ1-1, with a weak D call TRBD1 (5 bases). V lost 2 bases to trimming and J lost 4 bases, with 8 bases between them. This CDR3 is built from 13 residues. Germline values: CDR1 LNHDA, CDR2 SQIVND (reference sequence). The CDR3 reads CASSIWGGTEAFF. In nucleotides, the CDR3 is TGTGCCAGTAGTATATGGGGGGGCACTGAAGCTTTCTTT.

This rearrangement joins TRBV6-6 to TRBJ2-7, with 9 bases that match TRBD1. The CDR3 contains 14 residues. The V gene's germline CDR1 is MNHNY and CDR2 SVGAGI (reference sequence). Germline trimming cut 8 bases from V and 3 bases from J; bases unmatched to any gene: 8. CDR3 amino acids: CASGSGTGIYEQYF. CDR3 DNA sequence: TGTGCCAGCGGCTCCGGGACAGGGATCTACGAGCAGTACTTC.

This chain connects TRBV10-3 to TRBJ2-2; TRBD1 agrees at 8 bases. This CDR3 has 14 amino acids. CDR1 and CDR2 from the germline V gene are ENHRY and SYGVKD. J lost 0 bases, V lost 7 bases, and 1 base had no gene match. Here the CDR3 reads CAIKGQANTGELFF. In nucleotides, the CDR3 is TGTGCCATCAAGGGACAGGCGAACACCGGGGAGCTGTTTTTT.

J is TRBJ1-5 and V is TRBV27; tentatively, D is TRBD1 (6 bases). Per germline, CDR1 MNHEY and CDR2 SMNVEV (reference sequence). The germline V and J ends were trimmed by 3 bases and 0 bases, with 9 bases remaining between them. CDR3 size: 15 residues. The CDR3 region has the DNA TGTGCCAGCAGTTTGTGGGGACATAGCAATCAGCCCCAGCATTTT. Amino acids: CASSLWGHSNQPQHF.